This T cell receptor beta chain is drawn from a study of blood T cell repertoires in COVID-19. Clones were read by immunoSEQ multiplex PCR, and TCRdb kept only the in-frame ones, dropping some. The sample consists of hundreds of thousands of clones, over 65% of them appearing once. Germline loops: CDR1 SGHRS, CDR2 YFSETQ. The CDR3 consists of 14 residues. V lost 2 bases and J 4 bases, leaving 12 bases between the germline ends. Sequenced input: peripheral blood. The chain is built from TRBV5-1 and TRBJ2-5, with D maybe TRBD2 (6 bases). The receptor comes from a woman aged 80 or older with acute or convalescent COVID-19. CDR3 DNA sequence: TGCGCCAGCAGCTTACCGGGACTTCCAGAGACCCAGTACTTC. This encodes CASSLPGLPETQYF.